A selection of T cell receptor beta chains follows, all from one sample in a study of beta chain features in type 1 diabetes. The repertoire was sequenced with immunoSEQ multiplex PCR; TCRdb's copy has only in-frame clones and lacks some. Of around 690,000 clones in the sample, around 12% were seen once. Sequencing used naive CD4+ T cells from blood. Every receptor here comes from a young man with type 1 diabetes. The CDR3 runs from the conserved cysteine through the conserved F or W. Each record gives: D gene, J gene, V gene, clone size, CDR3 DNA, CDR3 protein. D genes are given only for firm matches. Where a row states a size, it is once, few, many or the class of an expanded clone; other rows omit it.

>-|TRBJ1-2|TRBV15|-
TGTGCCACCAGCAGAGAGCGTGGCTATGGCTACACCTTC
CATSRERGYGYTF
>TRBD1|TRBJ1-6|TRBV30|-
TGTGCCTGGAGTGTAAGGGACAGAGATAATTCACCCCTCCACTTT
CAWSVRDRDNSPLHF
>-|TRBJ1-1|TRBV9|few
TGTGCCAGCAGCGTAGAAGATGGGGGTTTTGCTGAAGCTTTCTTT
CASSVEDGGFAEAFF
>TRBD2|TRBJ2-1|TRBV6-1|few
TGTGCCAGCAGGGACCTAGCGGGGCACTACAATGAGCAGTTCTTC
CASRDLAGHYNEQFF
>-|TRBJ2-4|TRBV7-9|-
TGTGCCAGCAGCTTAGGACCGGAAAACATTCAGTACTTC
CASSLGPENIQYF
>-|TRBJ2-1|TRBV15|-
TGTGCCACCGGCGGGGTGTCCTACAATGAGCAGTTCTTC
CATGGVSYNEQFF
>-|TRBJ2-3|TRBV7-9|-
TGTGCCAGCAGCTCAGCCTCAGATACGCAGTATTTT
CASSSASDTQYF
>-|TRBJ1-5|TRBV19|few
TGTGCCAGCCGTCGAGGTGGGGTAGGTAATCAGCCCCAGCATTTT
CASRRGGVGNQPQHF
>TRBD1|TRBJ1-1|TRBV29-1|-
TGCAGCGTAACAACAGGGGCGAACACTGAAGCTTTCTTT
CSVTTGANTEAFF
>-|TRBJ1-5|TRBV2|few
TGTGCCAGCAGTGAAGAGACTGGCAATCAGCCCCAGCATTTT
CASSEETGNQPQHF
>-|TRBJ1-2|TRBV9|few
TGTGCCAGCAGCGTATTTAGCGGGACATCAGGCTACACCTTC
CASSVFSGTSGYTF
>-|TRBJ1-3|TRBV28|-
TGTGCCAGCAGTTCCCCCTTCGGAAACACCATATATTTT
CASSSPFGNTIYF
>TRBD1|TRBJ1-5|TRBV2|-
TGTGCCAGCAGTGAATTCCGGGACAGGAGCAATCAGCCCCAGCATTTT
CASSEFRDRSNQPQHF
>TRBD1|TRBJ1-5|TRBV7-2|few
TGTGCCAGCAGCCGAGGGGGCCTTAGCAATCAGCCCCAGCATTTT
CASSRGGLSNQPQHF
>-|TRBJ2-6|TRBV19|-
TGTGCCAGTAGTATAACAGCCAACGTCCTGACTTTC
CASSITANVLTF
>-|TRBJ2-1|TRBV5-1|-
TGCGCCAGCAGCTTGGAAACCCTCGGTGAGCAGTTCTTC
CASSLETLGEQFF
>TRBD1|TRBJ2-7|TRBV7-9|few
TGTGCCAGCAGCAGCTCCGGGACAGGGGACGAGCAGTACTTC
CASSSSGTGDEQYF
>-|TRBJ2-1|TRBV6-6|-
TGTGCCAGCAGTAACCGGGTGGGGGAGCAGTTCTTC
CASSNRVGEQFF
>-|TRBJ2-7|TRBV6-5|-
TGTGCCACGATGCGATTTGCGGGACAGACCTACGAGCAGTACTTC
CATMRFAGQTYEQYF
>-|TRBJ1-4|TRBV29-1|-
TGCAGCGTTGTATCTGAAGGGGGATCAACTAATGAAAAACTGTTTTTT
CSVVSEGGSTNEKLFF
>-|TRBJ2-5|TRBV10-3|many
TGTGCCATCTCCCGACTGAAGGAGGAGACCCAGTACTTC
CAISRLKEETQYF
>-|TRBJ2-1|TRBV5-4|few
TGTGCCAGCAGCCCGCTTCGGAATGAGCAGTTCTTC
CASSPLRNEQFF
>-|TRBJ2-2|TRBV7-8|-
TGTGCCAGCAGCTTAGCGCGGAGGAACACCGGGGAGCTGTTTTTT
CASSLARRNTGELFF
>-|TRBJ2-5|TRBV4-3|-
TGCGCCAGCAGCCGTTCAGTGGGGGGCCTTCAAGAGACCCAGTACTTC
CASSRSVGGLQETQYF
>TRBD1|TRBJ1-4|TRBV29-1|-
TGCAGCGTTGGGGACAGCAGAAATGAAAAACTGTTTTTT
CSVGDSRNEKLFF
>-|TRBJ1-2|TRBV2|few
TGTGCCAGCACCCCGTCTCAGGGATGGAACTATGGCTACACCTTC
CASTPSQGWNYGYTF
>-|TRBJ2-7|TRBV4-3|-
TGCGCCAGCAGCCAAGATGTGAACTTCTACGAGCAGTACTTC
CASSQDVNFYEQYF
>TRBD1|TRBJ2-4|TRBV10-1|-
TGCGCCAGCAGTGAGGGGACAGCTGCCAAAAACATTCAGTACTTC
CASSEGTAAKNIQYF
>-|TRBJ1-1|TRBV6-1|few
TGTGCCAGCAAAAACTCGGGCACTGAAGCTTTCTTT
CASKNSGTEAFF
>TRBD1|TRBJ2-5|TRBV7-2|few
TGTGCCAGCAGCTTAAACAGGGGGCTTGAGACCCAGTACTTC
CASSLNRGLETQYF
>-|TRBJ1-2|TRBV27|few
TGTGCCAGCAGCAACAGGGCCGGGGGCTATGGCTACACCTTC
CASSNRAGGYGYTF
>TRBD1|TRBJ2-5|TRBV5-1|few
TGCGCCAGCAGCCTCGGGACAGGGAGGTCAGAGACCCAGTACTTC
CASSLGTGRSETQYF
>-|TRBJ2-7|TRBV7-9|few
TGTGCCAGCAGCTCCGGAGGGGCTTCCGGGGGAATCTACGAGCAGTACTTC
CASSSGGASGGIYEQYF
>-|TRBJ2-7|TRBV29-1|-
TGCAGCGCCTCCTCAGTTTGGGGGACCTACGAGCAGTACTTC
CSASSVWGTYEQYF
>-|TRBJ1-2|TRBV29-1|-
TGCAGCGTTGTACAGGGACGAAGGGGCTACACCTTC
CSVVQGRRGYTF
>-|TRBJ1-2|TRBV4-3|few
TGCGCCAGCAGCCAAGATCGGGCAGGTTTACCGTATGGCTACACCTTC
CASSQDRAGLPYGYTF
>-|TRBJ2-7|TRBV28|-
TGTGCCAGCACAGTTGGGACCTCGGAAGAGCAGTACTTC
CASTVGTSEEQYF